Presented here are 15 T cell receptor beta chains from one specimen sequenced in a study of T cell responses to AZD1222 COVID-19 vaccine (dated by TCRdb to about 2021). The sample's time point label, decoded: baseline before first vaccination. Library preparation was by the immunoSEQ multiplex PCR assay. The table comes from immuneACCESS by way of TCRdb, which keeps in-frame sequences with V and J called. Part of the clones is missing from these tables; in studies checked, under half for an unresolved V gene and the rest for unknown reasons. For this sample there are about 63,000 clones; about 85% appear just once. The ten largest clones capture roughly 19% of the sample. Here the sequenced sample was peripheral blood, taken on day 0 of AZD1222 vaccination. Receptor source: an adult in good health.

The genes are TRBV19 and TRBJ1-2, with a weak D call TRBD1 (5 bases). The germline V gene has CDR1 LNHDA and CDR2 SQIVND (reference sequence). The CDR3 loop spans 19 amino acids. Between the trimmed V and J ends, which lost 1 base and 1 base, there was a span of 22 bases. The CDR3 loop is CASSIGGKGLMTVNYGYTF. The CDR3 DNA sequence: TGTGCCAGTAGTATAGGGGGAAAGGGACTGATGACTGTTAACTATGGCTACACCTTC. The full variable domain, its missing parts supplied by reference TRBV19 and TRBJ1-2, is DGGITQSPKYLFRKEGQNVTLSCEQNLNHDAMYWYRQDPGQGLRLIYYSQIVNDFQKGDIAEGYSVSREKKESFPLTVTSAQKNPTAFYLCASSIGGKGLMTVNYGYTFGSGTRLTVV.

V is TRBV11-2 and J is TRBJ2-3, with TRBD2 matching 9 bases. Germline V gene lookup returns CDR1 SGHAT and CDR2 FQNNGV. The CDR3 consists of 16 residues. V was pared by 5 bases and J by 0 bases, with 6 bases of the junction left unmatched. CDR3 sequence: CASSHRLAVSTDTQYF. CDR3 bases: TGTGCCAGCAGCCACCGACTAGCGGTAAGCACAGATACGCAGTATTTT.

This chain connects TRBV25-1 to TRBJ2-2; D unclear. The CDR3 totals 15 residues. The germline V gene encodes CDR1 MGHDK and CDR2 SYGVNS. V was trimmed by 3 bases and J by 3 bases, leaving 11 bases between them. CDR3 loop: CASSDLSRDTGELFF. CDR3 DNA sequence: TGTGCCAGCAGTGATTTATCTCGGGACACCGGGGAGCTGTTTTTT.

This clone was seen a few times. This rearrangement joins TRBV14 to TRBJ2-3; 7 bases fit TRBD2. This CDR3 spans 18 amino acids. V shed 5 bases and J 3 bases; nucleotides not matched to a gene: 17. The germline V gene has CDR1 SGHDN and CDR2 FVKESK. The CDR3 bases are TGTGCCAGCAGCTCTGGAGTCGGCGGGGGATATTTGACAGATACGCAGTATTTT. As protein: CASSSGVGGGYLTDTQYF.

This clone was detected a few times. V and J are TRBV6-1 and TRBJ2-7, with D hard to call. With 3 bases removed from V and 2 bases from J, the gap between germline ends came to 5 bases. This CDR3 spans 12 amino acids. Germline assignment: CDR1 MNHNS and CDR2 SASEGT. CDR3 loop: CASSERAYEQYF. The CDR3 DNA follows: TGTGCCAGCAGTGAGCGTGCCTACGAGCAGTACTTC.

The J gene is TRBJ2-7, the V gene TRBV2, with TRBD2 matching over 10 bases. The J segment lost 0 bases and the V segment lost 6 bases, leaving 5 bases of the junction unmatched. The CDR3 has 15 residues. Looked up from germline, CDR1 is SNHLY and CDR2 is FYNNEI. This chain's CDR3 is CASSRTSGSSYEQYF. The CDR3 DNA is TGTGCCAGCAGCAGGACTAGCGGAAGCTCCTACGAGCAGTACTTC.

The rearrangement links TRBV29-1 to TRBJ2-5; D possibly uses TRBD1 or TRBD2 (5 bases each). The CDR3 length is 13 residues. CDR1 is SQVTM, CDR2 ANQGSEA, per germline. V lost 7 bases and J 7 bases, leaving 19 bases between the germline ends. CDR3 region: CSARRGSGGTQYF. The DNA for the CDR3 is TGCAGCGCCAGAAGGGGTAGTGGGGGGACCCAGTACTTC.

V usage is TRBV5-4 and J usage is TRBJ2-3; D is tentatively TRBD1 or TRBD2 (5 bases each). Trimming shortened V by 3 bases and J by 2 bases, and 7 bases separated the two germline ends. Germline CDR1 and CDR2: SGHNT and YYREEE (reference sequence). This CDR3 has 13 amino acids. Here the CDR3 reads CASSWDVTDTQYF. The CDR3 nucleotides are TGTGCCAGCAGCTGGGACGTCACAGATACGCAGTATTTT. The full variable domain, rest sourced from reference TRBV5-4 and TRBJ2-3, is ETGVTQSPTHLIKTRGQQVTLRCSSQSGHNTVSWYQQALGQGPQFIFQYYREEENGRGNFPPRFSGLQFPNYSSELNVNALELDDSALYLCASSWDVTDTQYFGPGTRLTVL.

J is TRBJ1-2 and V is TRBV28; TRBD1 matches at 10 bases. CDR1 MDHEN and CDR2 SYDVKM come from the germline V gene. The CDR3 contains 15 residues. V lost 5 bases to trimming and J lost 1 base; unmatched junction nucleotides: 4. As DNA, the CDR3 is TGTGCCAGCAGTCCAGGGGACAGGGGTAACTATGGCTACACCTTC. Protein sequence: CASSPGDRGNYGYTF.

The chain is built from TRBV25-1 and TRBJ1-4, with D maybe TRBD1 (5 bases). CDR1 and CDR2 from the germline V gene are MGHDK and SYGVNS. V gave up 3 bases and J gave up 3 bases, with 8 bases separating them. The CDR3 length is 14 residues. This chain's CDR3 is CASSDRDPNEKLFF. In DNA, the CDR3 is TGTGCCAGCAGTGACAGGGACCCTAATGAAAAACTGTTTTTT.

CDR3 protein: CATAGSSYNSPLHF. CDR3 nucleotide sequence: TGTGCCACCGCAGGGAGCTCCTATAATTCACCCCTCCACTTT. The chain is built from TRBV15 and TRBJ1-6; tentatively, D is TRBD1 (5 bases). Germline loops: CDR1 LNHNV, CDR2 YYDKDF (reference sequence). V gave up 8 bases and J gave up 0 bases, with 8 bases separating them. The CDR3 extends over 14 amino acids. The full variable domain, its missing parts supplied by reference TRBV15 and TRBJ1-6, is DAMVIQNPRYQVTQFGKPVTLSCSQTLNHNVMYWYQQKSSQAPKLLFHYYDKDFNNEADTPDNFQSRRPNTSFCFLDIRSPGLGDTAMYLCATAGSSYNSPLHFGNGTRLTVT.

Of note for this clone: At one end the junction does not follow the germline gene, possibly because of a read error. The CDR3 region has the DNA TGTGCTAGCAGTCAAGGGACTAGCGGGCTCAGGGAGCAGTTCTTC. Protein: CASSQGTSGLREQFF. The chain carries TRBV7-7 and TRBJ2-1, with 12 bases aligning to TRBD2. This CDR3 comprises 15 residues. The germline CDR1 and CDR2 sequences are SSHAT and FNYEAQ (reference sequence).

The CDR3 spells CAISESGDGAYEQYF. The DNA for the CDR3 is TGTGCCATCAGTGAGTCGGGGGACGGAGCCTACGAGCAGTACTTC. The J gene is TRBJ2-7, the V gene TRBV10-3; D possibly matches TRBD1 or TRBD2 (5 bases each). CDR3 length: 15 residues. Germline lookup yields CDR1 ENHRY and CDR2 SYGVKD. V was cut by 0 bases and J by 2 bases, with 11 bases left in between.

V usage is TRBV11-1 and J usage is TRBJ1-1; tentative D call: TRBD1 (6 bases). The CDR3 spans 15 residues. With 4 bases removed from V and 6 bases from J, the gap between germline ends came to 18 bases. Germline V lookup: CDR1 SGHAT, CDR2 FQDESV (reference sequence). CDR3 nucleotides: TGTGCCAGCAGCTCACATCTCACAGGGAATCCTGAAGCTTTCTTT. Protein product: CASSSHLTGNPEAFF.

This chain links TRBV9 with TRBJ1-2, with D possibly being TRBD1 (6 bases). The V gene lost 0 bases and the J gene lost 2 bases, with 11 bases spanning the gap. The CDR3 is 15 amino acids. The germline CDR1 and CDR2 sequences are SGDLS and YYNGEE. This chain's CDR3 is CASSVEVDRNYGYTF. The CDR3 DNA reads as TGTGCCAGCAGCGTAGAAGTGGACAGAAACTATGGCTACACCTTC. Full variable domain (outside the CDR3, taken from reference TRBV9 and TRBJ1-2): DSGVTQTPKHLITATGQRVTLRCSPRSGDLSVYWYQQSLDQGLQFLIQYYNGEERAKGNILERFSAQQFPDLHSELNLSSLELGDSALYFCASSVEVDRNYGYTFGSGTRLTVV.